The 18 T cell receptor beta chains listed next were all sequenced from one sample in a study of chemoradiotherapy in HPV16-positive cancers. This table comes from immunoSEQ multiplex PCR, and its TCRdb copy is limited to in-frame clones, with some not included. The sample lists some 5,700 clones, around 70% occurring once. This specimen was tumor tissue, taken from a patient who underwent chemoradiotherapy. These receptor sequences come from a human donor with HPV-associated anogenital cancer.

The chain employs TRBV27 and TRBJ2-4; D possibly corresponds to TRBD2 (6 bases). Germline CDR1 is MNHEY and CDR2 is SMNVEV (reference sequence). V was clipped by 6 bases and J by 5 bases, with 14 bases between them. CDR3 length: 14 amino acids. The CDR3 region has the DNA TGTGCCAGCAGCCCCCGGGGCGGGGAAAACATTCAGTACTTC. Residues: CASSPRGGENIQYF.

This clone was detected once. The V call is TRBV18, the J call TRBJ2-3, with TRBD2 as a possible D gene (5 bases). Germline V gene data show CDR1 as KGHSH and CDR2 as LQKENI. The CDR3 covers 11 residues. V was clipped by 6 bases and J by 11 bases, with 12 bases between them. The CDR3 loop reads CASSPRVEQYF. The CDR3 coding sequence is TGTGCCAGCTCCCCGAGGGTTGAGCAGTATTTT.

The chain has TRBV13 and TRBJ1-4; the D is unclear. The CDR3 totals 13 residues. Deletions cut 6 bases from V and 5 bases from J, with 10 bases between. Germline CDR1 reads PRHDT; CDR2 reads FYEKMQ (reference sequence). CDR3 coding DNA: TGTGCCAGCAGAGGGCAGGAGAATGAAAAACTGTTTTTT. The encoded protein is CASRGQENEKLFF.

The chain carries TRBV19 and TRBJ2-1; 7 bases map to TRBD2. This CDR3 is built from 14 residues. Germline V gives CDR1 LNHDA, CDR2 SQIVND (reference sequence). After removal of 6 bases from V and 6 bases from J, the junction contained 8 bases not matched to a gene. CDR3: CASRLSGGGNEQFF. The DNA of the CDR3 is TGTGCCAGTAGACTCTCTGGGGGGGGCAATGAGCAGTTCTTC.

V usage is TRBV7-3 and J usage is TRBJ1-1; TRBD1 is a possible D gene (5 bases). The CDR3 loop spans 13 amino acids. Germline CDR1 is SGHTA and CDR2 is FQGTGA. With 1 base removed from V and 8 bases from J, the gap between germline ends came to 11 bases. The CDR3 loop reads CASSLNDQGEAFF. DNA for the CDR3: TGTGCCAGCAGCTTAAACGACCAGGGCGAAGCTTTCTTT. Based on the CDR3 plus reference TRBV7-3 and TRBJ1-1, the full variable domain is GAGVSQTPSNKVTEKGKYVELRCDPISGHTALYWYRQSLGQGPEFLIYFQGTGAADDSGLPNDRFFAVRPEGSVSTLKIQRTERGDSAVYLCASSLNDQGEAFFGQGTRLTVV.

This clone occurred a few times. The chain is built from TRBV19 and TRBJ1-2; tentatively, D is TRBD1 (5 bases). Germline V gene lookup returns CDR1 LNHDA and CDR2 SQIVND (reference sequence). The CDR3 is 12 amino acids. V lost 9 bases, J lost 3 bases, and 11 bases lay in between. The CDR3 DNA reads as TGTGCCAGCGCAGGGTTGGACTATGGCTACACCTTC. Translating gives CASAGLDYGYTF.

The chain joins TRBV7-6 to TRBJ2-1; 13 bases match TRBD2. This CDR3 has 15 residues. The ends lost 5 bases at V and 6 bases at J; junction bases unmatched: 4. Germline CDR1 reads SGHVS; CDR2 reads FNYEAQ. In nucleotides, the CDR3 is TGTGCCAGCAGCCCTACTAGCGGGAGGGCCAATGAGCAGTTCTTC. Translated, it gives CASSPTSGRANEQFF. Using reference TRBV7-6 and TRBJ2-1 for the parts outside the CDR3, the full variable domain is GAGVSQSPRYKVTKRGQDVALRCDPISGHVSLYWYRQALGQGPEFLTYFNYEAQQDKSGLPNDRFSAERPEGSISTLTIQRTEQRDSAMYRCASSPTSGRANEQFFGPGTRLTVL.

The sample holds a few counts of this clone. The CDR3 loop is CASSPDNLSDTQYF. The CDR3 nucleotides read TGCGCCAGCAGCCCGGACAACTTGTCAGATACGCAGTATTTT. This rearrangement joins TRBV5-1 to TRBJ2-3; D may be TRBD1 (5 bases). CDR3 length: 14 residues. V lost 4 bases, J lost 4 bases, and 13 bases lay in between. Germline V CDR1 and CDR2: SGHRS, YFSETQ.

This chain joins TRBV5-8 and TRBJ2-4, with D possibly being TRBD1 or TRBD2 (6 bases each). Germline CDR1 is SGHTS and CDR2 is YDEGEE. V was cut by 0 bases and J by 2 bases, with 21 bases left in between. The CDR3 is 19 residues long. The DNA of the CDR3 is TGTGCCAGCAGCTTGGAGCCCCCCGGGGGCTTGGGGACCAAAAACATTCAGTACTTC. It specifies CASSLEPPGGLGTKNIQYF.

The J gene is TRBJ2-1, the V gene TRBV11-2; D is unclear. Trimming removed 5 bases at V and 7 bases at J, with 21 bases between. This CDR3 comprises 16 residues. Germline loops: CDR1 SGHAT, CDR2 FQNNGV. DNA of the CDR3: TGTGCCAGCAGCCAACCTCCCGGTATTGTAGGTAATGAGCAGTTCTTC. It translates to CASSQPPGIVGNEQFF.

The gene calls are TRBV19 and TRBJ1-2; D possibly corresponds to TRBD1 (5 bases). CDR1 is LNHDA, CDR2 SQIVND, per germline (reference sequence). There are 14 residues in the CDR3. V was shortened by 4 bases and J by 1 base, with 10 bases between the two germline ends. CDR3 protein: CASSKRDGNYGYTF. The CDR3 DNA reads TGTGCCAGTAGTAAACGGGACGGTAACTATGGCTACACCTTC.

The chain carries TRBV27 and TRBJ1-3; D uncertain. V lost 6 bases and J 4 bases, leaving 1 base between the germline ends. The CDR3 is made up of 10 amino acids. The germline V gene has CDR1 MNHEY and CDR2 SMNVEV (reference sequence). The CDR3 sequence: CASRGNTIYF. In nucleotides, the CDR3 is TGTGCCAGCAGGGGAAACACCATATATTTT.

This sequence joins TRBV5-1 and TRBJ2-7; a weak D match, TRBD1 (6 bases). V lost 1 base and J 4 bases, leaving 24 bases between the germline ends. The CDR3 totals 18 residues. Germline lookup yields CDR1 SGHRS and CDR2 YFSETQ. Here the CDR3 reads CASSLQHREITGRYEQYF. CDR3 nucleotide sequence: TGCGCCAGCAGCTTGCAGCACAGGGAAATTACGGGGAGATACGAGCAGTACTTC. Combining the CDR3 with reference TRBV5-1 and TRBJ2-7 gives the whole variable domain KAGVTQTPRYLIKTRGQQVTLSCSPISGHRSVSWYQQTPGQGLQFLFEYFSETQRNKGNFPGRFSGRQFSNSRSEMNVSTLELGDSALYLCASSLQHREITGRYEQYFGPGTRLTVT.

DNA for the CDR3: TGTGCCAGCAGCCAAGGCATACGGGACACTGAAGCTTTCTTT. It yields the protein CASSQGIRDTEAFF. This chain links TRBV4-2 with TRBJ1-1; D remains unclear. This CDR3 is 14 amino acids long. The ends were cut back, 1 base at V and 3 bases at J, with 9 bases in the middle. Per germline, CDR1 LGHNA and CDR2 YNFKEQ.

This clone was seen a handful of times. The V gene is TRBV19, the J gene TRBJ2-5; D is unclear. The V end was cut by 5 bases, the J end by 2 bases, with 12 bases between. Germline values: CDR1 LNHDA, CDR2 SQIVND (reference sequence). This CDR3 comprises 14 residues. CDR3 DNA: TGTGCCAGTAGTTTTGTCCGAGATCAAGAGACCCAGTACTTC. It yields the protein CASSFVRDQETQYF.

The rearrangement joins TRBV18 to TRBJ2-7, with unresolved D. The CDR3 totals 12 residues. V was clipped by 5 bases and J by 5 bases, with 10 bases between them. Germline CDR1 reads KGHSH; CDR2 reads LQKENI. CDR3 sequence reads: CASSSHGDEQYF. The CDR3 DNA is TGTGCCAGCTCATCACATGGTGACGAGCAGTACTTC.

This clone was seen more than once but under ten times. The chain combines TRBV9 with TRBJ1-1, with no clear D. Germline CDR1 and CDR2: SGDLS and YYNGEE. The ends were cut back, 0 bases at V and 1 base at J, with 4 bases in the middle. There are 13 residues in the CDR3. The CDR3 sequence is CASSVAANTEAFF. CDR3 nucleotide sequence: TGTGCCAGCAGCGTAGCGGCGAACACTGAAGCTTTCTTT.

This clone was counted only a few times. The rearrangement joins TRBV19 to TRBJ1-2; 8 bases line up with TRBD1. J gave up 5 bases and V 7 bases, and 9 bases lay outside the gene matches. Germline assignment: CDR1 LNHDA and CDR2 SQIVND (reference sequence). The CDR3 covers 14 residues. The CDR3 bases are TGTGCCAGTAATGATGGACAGGGCTCTTATGGCTACACCTTC. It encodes CASNDGQGSYGYTF.